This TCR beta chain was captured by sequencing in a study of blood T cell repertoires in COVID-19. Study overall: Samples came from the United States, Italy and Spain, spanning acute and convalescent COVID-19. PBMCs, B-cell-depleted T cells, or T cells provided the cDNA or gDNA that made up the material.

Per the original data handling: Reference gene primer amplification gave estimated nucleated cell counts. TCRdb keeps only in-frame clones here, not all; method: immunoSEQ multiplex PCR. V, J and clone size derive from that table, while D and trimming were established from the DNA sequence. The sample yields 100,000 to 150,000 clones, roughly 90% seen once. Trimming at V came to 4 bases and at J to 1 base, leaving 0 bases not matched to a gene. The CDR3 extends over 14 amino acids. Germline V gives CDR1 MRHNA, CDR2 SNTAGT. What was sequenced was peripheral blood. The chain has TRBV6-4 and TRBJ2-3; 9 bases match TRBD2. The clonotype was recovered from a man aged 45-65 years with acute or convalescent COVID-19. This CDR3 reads CASSGTSGTDTQYF. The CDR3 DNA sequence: TGTGCCAGCAGTGGGACTAGCGGCACAGATACGCAGTATTTT.